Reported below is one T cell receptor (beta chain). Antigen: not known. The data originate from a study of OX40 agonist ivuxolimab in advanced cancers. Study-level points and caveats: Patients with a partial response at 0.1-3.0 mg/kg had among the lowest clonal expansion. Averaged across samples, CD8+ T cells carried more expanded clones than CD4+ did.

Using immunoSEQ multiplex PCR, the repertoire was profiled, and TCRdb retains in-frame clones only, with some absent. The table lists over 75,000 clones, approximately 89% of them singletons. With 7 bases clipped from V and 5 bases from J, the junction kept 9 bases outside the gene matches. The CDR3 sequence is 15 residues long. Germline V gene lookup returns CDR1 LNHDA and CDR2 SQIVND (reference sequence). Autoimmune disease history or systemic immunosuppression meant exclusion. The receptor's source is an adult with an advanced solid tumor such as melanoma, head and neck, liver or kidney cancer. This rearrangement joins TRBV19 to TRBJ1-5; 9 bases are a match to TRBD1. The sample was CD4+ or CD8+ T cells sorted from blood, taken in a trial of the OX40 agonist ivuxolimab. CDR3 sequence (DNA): TGTGCCAGTACCTCTGGGACAGGGCCCCATCAGCCCCAGCATTTT. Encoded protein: CASTSGTGPHQPQHF.